A selection of T cell receptor beta chains follows, all from one sample in a study of T cells after yellow fever vaccination. One entry per CDR3 protein results from TCRdb running MiXCR on the 5' RACE reads. This sample has a few hundred thousand distinct CDR3 sequences, with around 8.1% found just once. Material: PBMCs, obtained approximately 40 days after the first yellow fever vaccination. These receptor sequences come from a man between 18 and 35 years old who received the YFV17D yellow fever vaccine. Each CDR3 is given with its conserved first and last residue. D genes are given only for firm matches. Clone size is shown for a subset of rows, as once, few, many or a class of expanded clone.

D gene,V gene,J gene,clone size,CDR3 protein,CDR3 DNA
-,TRBV27,TRBJ1-2,few,CASSLSGTPYGYTF,TGTGCCAGCAGTTTATCGGGGACTCCTTATGGCTACACCTTC
-,TRBV27,TRBJ2-1,-,CASSAEQISYNEQFF,TGTGCCAGCAGTGCCGAACAGATCTCCTACAATGAGCAGTTCTTC
-,TRBV6-1,TRBJ2-1,-,CASSLGGAGYGNEQFF,TGTGCCAGCAGCCTCGGGGGTGCCGGTTACGGCAATGAGCAGTTCTTC
TRBD1,TRBV18,TRBJ2-1,few,CASSPLDRGNEQFF,TGTGCCAGCTCGCCACTGGACAGGGGCAATGAGCAGTTCTTC
TRBD1,TRBV20-1,TRBJ1-1,many,CSATPGQGGTEAFF,TGCAGTGCTACCCCGGGACAGGGAGGCACTGAAGCTTTCTTT
-,TRBV5-1,TRBJ2-2,-,CASSLFGDLTGELFF,TGCGCCAGCAGCTTGTTTGGGGATTTAACCGGGGAGCTGTTTTTT
-,TRBV5-1,TRBJ1-6,many,CASSLDRISSSYNSPLHF,TGCGCCAGCAGCTTGGACAGGATCTCTAGCTCCTATAATTCACCCCTCCACTTT
TRBD1,TRBV27,TRBJ1-1,-,CASRGQGAADTEAFF,TGTGCCAGCAGGGGACAGGGGGCAGCGGACACTGAAGCTTTCTTT
-,TRBV24-1,TRBJ2-7,few,CATRTEGNSYEQYF,TGTGCCACCAGGACCGAGGGAAACTCCTACGAGCAGTACTTC
-,TRBV12-3/TRBV12-4,TRBJ2-1,-,CASTTWGGGRSYNEQFF,TGTGCCAGCACCACGTGGGGGGGGGGGCGCTCCTACAATGAGCAGTTCTTC
-,TRBV19,TRBJ1-5,few,CASSWDHNQPQHF,TGTGCCAGTAGTTGGGACCACAATCAGCCCCAGCATTTT
-,TRBV15,TRBJ1-5,few,CATSRDIGRPQHF,TGTGCCACCAGCAGAGATATAGGTCGGCCCCAGCATTTT
-,TRBV10-3,TRBJ2-2,many,CAISVNREPGELFF,TGTGCCATCAGTGTAAACAGGGAACCCGGGGAGCTGTTTTTT